These 7 T cell receptor beta chains were all obtained from the same sample, sequenced in a study of T cells after yellow fever vaccination. MiXCR was run by TCRdb on the 5' RACE reads, yielding one entry per CDR3 protein. This sample has a few hundred thousand distinct CDR3 sequences, with 6.8% found just once. The specimen was PBMCs, collected roughly seven weeks after the first yellow fever vaccination. The receptors come from a man aged 18-30 years who received the YFV17D yellow fever vaccine.

This clonotype was seen many times. V usage is TRBV9 and J usage is TRBJ1-1, with D tentatively TRBD1 (5 bases). Germline CDR1 reads SGDLS; CDR2 reads YYNGEE. The CDR3 loop spans 13 amino acids. Trimming left V 7 bases short and J 2 bases short, with 12 bases between. DNA for the CDR3: TGTGCCAGCGGTCCTTGGGGCAACACTGAAGCTTTCTTT. Translated: CASGPWGNTEAFF.

The sample holds a few counts of this clonotype. The rearrangement uses TRBV9 and TRBJ2-1, with 8 bases identical to TRBD2. V was clipped by 3 bases and J by 4 bases; unmatched bases: 9. The CDR3 length is 16 residues. From germline, CDR1 is SGDLS and CDR2 YYNGEE. CDR3 protein: CASSAARVAGYNEQFF. CDR3 DNA sequence: TGTGCCAGCAGCGCCGCGAGGGTAGCGGGGTACAATGAGCAGTTCTTC.

J is TRBJ1-2 and V is TRBV12-3 or TRBV12-4; no clear D. There are 13 residues in the CDR3. The V end lost 7 bases, the J end lost 4 bases, and 13 bases lay between the germline ends. The CDR3 region has the DNA TGTGCCAGCACCCAACAGTCTTTCTATGGCTACACCTTC. This translates into CASTQQSFYGYTF.

The gene calls are TRBV23-1 and TRBJ2-1; no definite D call. TRBV23-1 is noted as an ORF with a role that remains uncertain. The CDR3 length is 16 residues. V dropped 6 bases and J dropped 8 bases, with 23 bases sitting between them. The CDR3 DNA follows: TGCGCCAGCAGACGATCGTCCCCCGGCCGGAGTGATGAGCAGTTCTTC. It codes for CASRRSSPGRSDEQFF.

A few counts support this clonotype. The genes are TRBV12-3 or TRBV12-4 and TRBJ2-1; D uncertain. Trimming cost V 5 bases and J 6 bases, with 8 bases left between them. This CDR3 is built from 12 residues. CDR3 residues: CASSPDPNEQFF. CDR3 DNA: TGTGCCAGCAGTCCGGACCCCAATGAGCAGTTCTTC.

This clonotype was counted ten times or more. The chain combines TRBV6-5 with TRBJ1-2, with 11 bases aligning to TRBD1. CDR1 MNHEY and CDR2 SVGAGI come from the germline V gene. The CDR3 consists of 17 residues. J lost 7 bases, V lost 0 bases, and 10 bases had no gene match. DNA for the CDR3: TGTGCCAGCAGTTACTCTGGACAGGGGGCCCCCGGGGGTGGCTACACCTTC. Translation: CASSYSGQGAPGGGYTF.

This clonotype was counted only a few times. This CDR3 reads CASSVPEGGAASSYNEQFF. The DNA for the CDR3 is TGCGCCAGCAGCGTCCCCGAGGGGGGGGCGGCCAGCTCCTACAATGAGCAGTTCTTC. The V call is TRBV5-1, the J call TRBJ2-1; possibly TRBD2 for D (7 bases). CDR1 and CDR2 (germline): SGHRS, YFSETQ. Trimming took 4 bases from V and 0 from J, leaving 23 bases between them. This CDR3 has 19 amino acids.